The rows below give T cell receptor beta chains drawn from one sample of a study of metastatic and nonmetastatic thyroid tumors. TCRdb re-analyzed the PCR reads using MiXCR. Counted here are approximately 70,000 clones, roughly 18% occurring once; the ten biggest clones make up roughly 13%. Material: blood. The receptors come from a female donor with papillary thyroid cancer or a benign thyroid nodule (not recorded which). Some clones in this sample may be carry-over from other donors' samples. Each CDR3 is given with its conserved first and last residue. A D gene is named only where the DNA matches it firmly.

cdr3_aa: CAISGLTDTQYF
d_call: .
j_call: TRBJ2-3
v_call: TRBV10-3

cdr3_aa: CASSSGGFLSYEQYF
d_call: TRBD2
j_call: TRBJ2-7
v_call: TRBV5-5

cdr3_aa: CAWSVVGQLRGEKLFF
d_call: TRBD1
j_call: TRBJ1-4
v_call: TRBV30

cdr3_aa: CASRRTDTQYF
d_call: .
j_call: TRBJ2-3
v_call: TRBV28

cdr3_aa: CASSPDWNTEAFF
d_call: .
j_call: TRBJ1-1
v_call: TRBV5-4

cdr3_aa: CAWSFTTSGNTIYF
d_call: .
j_call: TRBJ1-3
v_call: TRBV30

cdr3_aa: CASTPGPLNTEAFF
d_call: .
j_call: TRBJ1-1
v_call: TRBV27

cdr3_aa: CSASETGRDTGELFF
d_call: .
j_call: TRBJ2-2
v_call: TRBV20-1

cdr3_aa: CSARDGDRDYEQYF
d_call: TRBD1
j_call: TRBJ2-7
v_call: TRBV20-1

cdr3_aa: CSASSGPNNSPLHF
d_call: .
j_call: TRBJ1-6
v_call: TRBV20-1

cdr3_aa: CASSEREALGQPQHF
d_call: .
j_call: TRBJ1-5
v_call: TRBV6-1

cdr3_aa: CAGMRGPYEQYF
d_call: TRBD1
j_call: TRBJ2-7
v_call: TRBV30

cdr3_aa: CASSSHSRQARRSGANVLTF
d_call: .
j_call: TRBJ2-6
v_call: TRBV12-3/TRBV12-4

cdr3_aa: CASSYSSGDTQYF
d_call: .
j_call: TRBJ2-3
v_call: TRBV6-6

cdr3_aa: CASSAWGLVDDNEQFF
d_call: TRBD2
j_call: TRBJ2-1
v_call: TRBV6-4